This passage covers 15 T cell receptor beta chains from one sample sequenced in a study of T cells in Graves' hyperthyroidism and ophthalmopathy. RNA transcripts served as the template for amplifying TCR beta CDR3 regions. HTBI primers were employed in a first-round RT-PCR of the TCR CDR3. A single record per CDR3 protein comes from TCRdb applying MiXCR to the multiplex PCR reads. Among 500,000 or so distinct CDR3 sequences, over 15% were seen once, and the ten largest hold approximately 15%. Source material: blood. Receptors originate from a woman between 18 and 30 years old with Graves' ophthalmopathy.

This clonotype occurred a few times. The chain recombines TRBV19 with TRBJ1-5; 7 bases agree with TRBD1. V dropped 7 bases and J dropped 7; count of bases not matched to a gene: 7. The CDR3 length is 13 residues. Germline V lookup: CDR1 LNHDA, CDR2 SQIVND (reference sequence). Here the CDR3 DNA reads TGTGCCAGTAACGAAGACAGGGTCCAGCCCCAGCATTTT. As protein: CASNEDRVQPQHF.

J is TRBJ2-1 and V is TRBV20-1; the match to TRBD1 covers 8 bases. Germline V CDR1 and CDR2: DFQATT, SNEGSKA (reference sequence). The CDR3 is made up of 15 amino acids. The V gene end was trimmed by 3 bases and the J gene end by 7 bases; junction bases not matched to a gene: 11. The CDR3, as DNA: TGCAGTGCTAGCGTTCTGAGGACAGGGTTGAATGAGCAGTTCTTC. This encodes CSASVLRTGLNEQFF.

This clonotype was observed a handful of times. V is TRBV4-3 and J is TRBJ2-2; tentative D call: TRBD2 (6 bases). The germline CDR1 and CDR2 sequences are LGHNA and YSLEER. The CDR3 contains 14 residues. The germline V and J ends were trimmed by 3 bases and 6 bases, with 11 bases remaining between them. CDR3 in DNA: TGCGCCAGCAGCCAGTCGATAGCGGCCGGGGAGCTGTTTTTT. Translated, it gives CASSQSIAAGELFF.

V gene TRBV6-1 combines with J gene TRBJ2-3; D gene ambiguous. V dropped 7 bases and J dropped 0 bases, with 8 bases sitting between them. This CDR3 comprises 13 residues. The germline V gene has CDR1 MNHNS and CDR2 SASEGT. In DNA form, the CDR3 reads TGTGCCAGCACCGTCACTAGCACAGATACGCAGTATTTT. Amino acids: CASTVTSTDTQYF.

This chain uses TRBV19 with TRBJ1-5; D is perhaps TRBD1 (6 bases). V lost 7 bases to trimming and J lost 0 bases, with 13 bases between them. The CDR3 has 15 amino acids. Germline V gives CDR1 LNHDA, CDR2 SQIVND (reference sequence). The CDR3, as DNA: TGTGCCAGTAAGGACAGCGGCTATAGCAATCAGCCCCAGCATTTT. The encoded protein is CASKDSGYSNQPQHF. The full variable domain, rest sourced from reference TRBV19 and TRBJ1-5, is DGGITQSPKYLFRKEGQNVTLSCEQNLNHDAMYWYRQDPGQGLRLIYYSQIVNDFQKGDIAEGYSVSREKKESFPLTVTSAQKNPTAFYLCASKDSGYSNQPQHFGDGTRLSIL.

Only a few counts were recorded for this clonotype. This rearrangement joins TRBV5-1 to TRBJ2-7; D is undetermined. CDR1 is SGHRS, CDR2 YFSETQ, per germline. CDR3 size: 13 residues. V gave up 0 bases and J gave up 5 bases, with 9 bases separating them. The CDR3 DNA sequence: TGCGCCAGCAGCTTGGTGGACCAGAACGAGCAGTACTTC. Encoded protein: CASSLVDQNEQYF.

This clonotype turned up a few times. The J gene is TRBJ2-3, the V gene TRBV10-3; TRBD1 aligns across 7 bases. The V gene's germline CDR1 is ENHRY and CDR2 SYGVKD. The CDR3 consists of 17 residues. V lost 4 bases to trimming and J lost 5 bases; unmatched junction nucleotides: 15. CDR3 in amino acids: CAISGSMGRGSIDTQYF. The CDR3 DNA reads as TGTGCCATCAGTGGCTCCATGGGCAGGGGGTCAATAGATACGCAGTATTTT.

This clonotype has just one count. The chain employs TRBV7-3 and TRBJ2-1; 16 nucleotides agree with TRBD2. The J segment lost 4 bases and the V segment lost 5 bases, leaving 14 bases of the junction unmatched. CDR1 is SGHTA, CDR2 FQGTGA, per germline. The CDR3 spans 20 residues. The chain's CDR3 is CASSPKPGTSGGAPYNEQFF. CDR3 coding DNA: TGTGCCAGCAGCCCTAAACCCGGGACTAGCGGGGGGGCACCATACAATGAGCAGTTCTTC.

This clonotype was counted many times. DNA for the CDR3: TGCGCCAGCAGCTTGGAGTACGGGGGCAGCTCTAACTATGGCTACACCTTC. This translates into CASSLEYGGSSNYGYTF. The chain is built from TRBV5-1 and TRBJ1-2; perhaps TRBD1 as D (6 bases). Between the trimmed V and J ends, which lost 0 bases and 0 bases, there was a span of 15 bases. The CDR3 is 17 residues long. CDR1 is SGHRS, CDR2 YFSETQ, per germline.

Many counts were recorded for this clonotype. The chain joins TRBV30 to TRBJ1-4; 7 nucleotides align to TRBD1. Germline V gene sequence: CDR1 GTSNPN, CDR2 SVGIG (reference sequence). CDR3 length: 13 amino acids. Losses at the gene ends were 2 bases for V and 6 bases for J; bases not matched to a gene: 3. CDR3 sequence: CAWSQGGDEKLFF. The CDR3 DNA sequence: TGTGCCTGGAGTCAGGGGGGGGATGAAAAACTGTTTTTT.

The chain employs TRBV3-1 and TRBJ1-2; perhaps TRBD1 as D (5 bases). V was cut by 4 bases and J by 8 bases, with 20 bases left in between. CDR3 size: 15 residues. CDR1 is LGHDT and CDR2 is YNNKEL in the germline V gene (reference sequence). CDR3 amino acids: CASSRRSGEFRGYTF. CDR3 DNA sequence: TGTGCCAGCAGCCGAAGATCGGGGGAATTCCGAGGCTACACCTTC.

The genes are TRBV27 and TRBJ2-3, with a possible D match to TRBD1 (5 bases). Per the germline V gene, CDR1 is MNHEY and CDR2 is SMNVEV (reference sequence). The ends were cut back, 4 bases at V and 2 bases at J, with 16 bases in the middle. This CDR3 has 16 amino acids. In nucleotides, the CDR3 is TGTGCCAGCAGTTCCCTATTGACAGCACACACAGATACGCAGTATTTT. This gives the protein CASSSLLTAHTDTQYF.

This clonotype has at least ten counts. The chain is built from TRBV3-1 and TRBJ1-2; D might be TRBD1 (5 bases). Germline loops: CDR1 LGHDT, CDR2 YNNKEL (reference sequence). V lost 1 base, J lost 2 bases, and 11 bases lay in between. This CDR3 contains 15 residues. CDR3 sequence (DNA): TGTGCCAGCAGCCAAGTTAATGGGGCCAACTATGGCTACACCTTC. Amino acids: CASSQVNGANYGYTF.

V gene TRBV6-1 combines with J gene TRBJ2-3; the match to TRBD2 covers 7 bases. Germline V gene data show CDR1 as MNHNS and CDR2 as SASEGT. This CDR3 has 18 residues. Trimming at V came to 2 bases and at J to 3 bases, leaving 14 bases not matched to a gene. The CDR3 sequence is CASSEYGEGSSWTDTQYF. CDR3 bases: TGTGCCAGCAGTGAATATGGGGAGGGTTCTAGCTGGACAGATACGCAGTATTTT.

At least ten counts were recorded for this clonotype. DNA of the CDR3: TGCGCCAGCAGCTTCCGGGGGGGGCAAGAAGAGACCCAGTACTTC. Amino acid sequence: CASSFRGGQEETQYF. The rearrangement uses TRBV5-1 and TRBJ2-5; 8 nucleotides match TRBD2. Germline assignment: CDR1 SGHRS and CDR2 YFSETQ. The length of the CDR3 is 15 residues. Trimming at V came to 2 bases and at J to 3 bases, leaving 6 bases not matched to a gene.